Below, 20 T cell receptor beta chains from the same sample are listed, as sequenced in a study of blood T cell repertoires in COVID-19. The method was immunoSEQ multiplex PCR; TCRdb's version includes in-frame clones alone and lacks a portion of them. The table includes 390,000 or so clones, more than 70% detected once. The sample consisted of peripheral blood. All receptors come from a woman aged 25-40 years with COVID-19, enrolled during active disease.

The J gene is TRBJ2-2, the V gene TRBV7-2; D not certain. This CDR3 contains 11 residues. Germline V lookup: CDR1 SGHTA, CDR2 FQGNSA. V shed 5 bases and J shed 4 bases, with 2 bases lying between them. CDR3 sequence: CASSRTGELFF. The CDR3 DNA reads TGTGCCAGCAGCCGCACCGGGGAGCTGTTTTTT. The full variable domain, in which reference TRBV7-2 and TRBJ2-2 provide the parts outside the CDR3, is GAGVSQSPSNKVTEKGKDVELRCDPISGHTALYWYRQSLGQGLEFLIYFQGNSAPDKSGLPSDRFSAERTGGSVSTLTIQRTQQEDSAVYLCASSRTGELFFGEGSRLTVL.

The chain couples TRBV3-1 (or the pseudogene TRBV3-2) to TRBJ1-2; no clear D gene. The germline V gene encodes CDR1 LGHDT and CDR2 YNNKEL (reference sequence). The CDR3 sequence is 11 residues long. Trimming pared 5 bases from V and 5 bases from J, leaving 6 bases between. The chain's CDR3 is CASSTGYGYTF. The CDR3 coding sequence is TGTGCCAGCAGCACGGGATATGGCTACACCTTC.

The V call is TRBV27, the J call TRBJ2-7, with TRBD1 as a possible D gene (5 bases). Germline V gives CDR1 MNHEY, CDR2 SMNVEV (reference sequence). This CDR3 is 14 amino acids long. Trimming removed 4 bases at V and 2 bases at J, with 12 bases between. CDR3 DNA sequence: TGTGCCAGCAGTTCCACAGGCGTACCCTACGAGCAGTACGTC. Translating gives CASSSTGVPYEQYV.

The rearrangement uses TRBV18 and TRBJ2-7; 8 positions match TRBD1. V gave up 3 bases and J gave up 7 bases; unmatched junction bases: 5. In germline, CDR1 is KGHSH, CDR2 LQKENI. CDR3 size: 13 residues. The CDR3 region has the DNA TGTGCCAGCTCACCTAGACAGGGGTTAGAGCAGTACTTC. Its protein product is CASSPRQGLEQYF.

The chain employs TRBV19 and TRBJ2-1, with TRBD2 matching 10 bases. The V segment lost 6 bases and the J segment 5 bases; nucleotides outside the gene matches: 1. Germline assignment: CDR1 LNHDA and CDR2 SQIVND (reference sequence). The CDR3 contains 13 residues. This chain's CDR3 is CASRLAGDNEQFF. The CDR3 region has the DNA TGTGCCAGTAGGCTAGCGGGGGACAATGAGCAGTTCTTC.

The chain links TRBV28 to TRBJ1-2, with 7 bases lining up with TRBD1. This CDR3 has 15 residues. Unmatched junction bases numbered 9, after V lost 4 bases and J lost 4 bases. Per germline, CDR1 MDHEN and CDR2 SYDVKM. As DNA, the CDR3 is TGTGCCAGCAGTTCAACAGGGGAGGCTGGCTATGGCTACACCTTC. Protein sequence: CASSSTGEAGYGYTF.

This chain joins TRBV19 and TRBJ1-2; a possible D gene is TRBD1 (5 bases). The V gene's germline CDR1 is LNHDA and CDR2 SQIVND (reference sequence). The V end was cut by 2 bases, the J end by 6 bases, with 10 bases between. This CDR3 has 13 amino acids. The CDR3 sequence: CASSIRGGDGYTF. The CDR3 bases are TGTGCCAGTAGTATAAGGGGTGGAGATGGCTACACCTTC.

The V call is TRBV3-1 (or the pseudogene TRBV3-2), the J call TRBJ2-5; 9 positions agree with TRBD2. Germline V lookup: CDR1 LGHDT, CDR2 YNNKEL (reference sequence). J gave up 5 bases and V 0 bases, and 10 bases lay outside the gene matches. The CDR3 has 17 residues. This CDR3 reads CASSQDLGSGSSETQYF. The CDR3 region has the DNA TGTGCCAGCAGCCAAGATCTGGGTAGCGGGAGTTCGGAGACCCAGTACTTC.

The chain combines TRBV14 with TRBJ2-7; D might be TRBD1 (7 bases). CDR1 and CDR2 (germline): SGHDN, FVKESK. CDR3 length: 15 residues. V dropped 2 bases and J dropped 2 bases, with 13 bases sitting between them. The CDR3 DNA reads as TGTGCCAGCAGCCAAAGGAGGGACAGAGCCTACGAGCAGTACTTC. It codes for CASSQRRDRAYEQYF.

The chain combines TRBV6-5 with TRBJ2-1; a weak D match, TRBD1 (5 bases). The CDR3 extends over 15 amino acids. The V and J ends lost 5 bases and 0 bases respectively, with 11 bases between them. Germline loops: CDR1 MNHEY, CDR2 SVGAGI. This chain's CDR3 is CASSIDRTSYNEQFF. CDR3 sequence (DNA): TGTGCCAGCAGTATCGACAGAACCTCCTACAATGAGCAGTTCTTC.

The chain couples TRBV3-1 (or the pseudogene TRBV3-2) to TRBJ1-2; TRBD1 matches 7 bases. Losses at the gene ends were 4 bases for V and 4 bases for J; bases not matched to a gene: 6. Germline loops: CDR1 LGHDT, CDR2 YNNKEL (reference sequence). CDR3 size: 14 residues. The CDR3 nucleotides read TGTGCCAGCAGCCCCAAGACAGGGAGCTATGGCTACACCTTC. It translates to CASSPKTGSYGYTF.

The chain recombines TRBV19 with TRBJ2-2; 7 bases agree with TRBD1. The V and J ends lost 5 bases and 5 bases, in that order; junction bases with no gene match: 8. CDR1 is LNHDA, CDR2 SQIVND, per germline (reference sequence). The CDR3 has 15 residues. The CDR3 loop reads CASSSYMTGTGELFF. CDR3 in DNA: TGTGCCAGTAGTTCCTATATGACAGGGACCGGGGAGCTGTTTTTT.

V usage is TRBV5-5 and J usage is TRBJ1-5; TRBD1 matches 9 bases. Trimming cost V 4 bases and J 6 bases; bases outside gene matches: 11. This CDR3 contains 16 residues. Germline V CDR1 and CDR2: SGHKS, YYEKEE (reference sequence). The CDR3 reads CASSLDRDRAGQPQHF. CDR3 DNA: TGTGCCAGCAGCCTGGACCGGGACAGGGCTGGTCAGCCCCAGCATTTT.

The chain recombines TRBV4-3 with TRBJ1-2; D call uncertain. CDR1 LGHNA and CDR2 YSLEER come from the germline V gene. CDR3 length: 16 residues. Trimming cost V 2 bases and J 5 bases, with 18 bases left between them. Written as DNA, the CDR3 is TGCGCCAGCAGCCAACTCCCCCGGGAACCTGGGTATGGCTACACCTTC. Its protein product is CASSQLPREPGYGYTF.

This clone has more than one count but fewer than ten. The chain employs TRBV7-9 and TRBJ2-7; 13 bases are a match to TRBD2. CDR3 size: 16 residues. V lost 4 bases, J lost 0 bases, and 3 bases stayed unmatched. In germline, CDR1 is SEHNR, CDR2 FQNEAQ (reference sequence). This CDR3 reads CASSWGTSGNSYEQYV. CDR3 DNA: TGTGCCAGCAGCTGGGGGACTAGCGGGAACTCCTACGAGCAGTACGTC.

This rearrangement joins TRBV10-1 to TRBJ2-7; possible D gene TRBD2, 5 bases. CDR1 WNHNN and CDR2 SYGVQD come from the germline V gene (reference sequence). Trimming took off 3 bases at V and 5 bases at J, with 14 bases between the two ends. This CDR3 comprises 14 residues. As DNA, the CDR3 is TGCGCCAGCAGTGAATCGGGTAGCGAAAACGAGCAGTACTTC. This translates into CASSESGSENEQYF.

The DNA for the CDR3 is TGTGCCAGCTCACCATCCGGGACAGGGCCTGATGGCGAGCAGTACTTC. Its translation is CASSPSGTGPDGEQYF. This chain uses TRBV18 with TRBJ2-7; TRBD1 aligns across 9 bases. Trimming removed 2 bases from V and 6 bases from J; junction bases left unmatched: 11. The germline V gene encodes CDR1 KGHSH and CDR2 LQKENI. The CDR3 extends over 16 amino acids.

The rearrangement uses TRBV28 and TRBJ2-1; D is possibly TRBD2 (5 bases). Germline loops: CDR1 MDHEN, CDR2 SYDVKM. Trimming cost V 8 bases and J 5 bases, with 16 bases left between them. The CDR3 contains 14 residues. The CDR3 sequence: CASWEVGSHNEQFF. In nucleotides, the CDR3 is TGTGCCAGCTGGGAAGTGGGGAGTCACAATGAGCAGTTCTTC. Complete variable domain (other parts from reference TRBV28 and TRBJ2-1): DVKVTQSSRYLVKRTGEKVFLECVQDMDHENMFWYRQDPGLGLRLIYFSYDVKMKEKGDIPEGYSVSREKKERFSLILESASTNQTSMYLCASWEVGSHNEQFFGPGTRLTVL.

The chain combines TRBV28 with TRBJ2-1; the match to TRBD2 covers 9 bases. Germline-derived CDR1 and CDR2 are MDHEN and SYDVKM. J was trimmed by 4 bases and V by 5 bases; bases with no gene match: 6. The CDR3 extends over 15 amino acids. CDR3 sequence: CASSLKLAGYNEQFF. In DNA form, the CDR3 reads TGTGCCAGCAGTCTTAAACTAGCGGGTTACAATGAGCAGTTCTTC.

The chain combines TRBV6-5 with TRBJ1-2, with D possibly matching TRBD1 (5 bases). Trimming left V 2 bases short and J 4 bases short, with 14 bases between. Looked up from germline, CDR1 is MNHEY and CDR2 is SVGAGI. This CDR3 region has 15 residues. The DNA of the CDR3 is TGTGCCAGCAGTTACGCGGCCGGGCAGGGCTATGGCTACACCTTC. It encodes CASSYAAGQGYGYTF.